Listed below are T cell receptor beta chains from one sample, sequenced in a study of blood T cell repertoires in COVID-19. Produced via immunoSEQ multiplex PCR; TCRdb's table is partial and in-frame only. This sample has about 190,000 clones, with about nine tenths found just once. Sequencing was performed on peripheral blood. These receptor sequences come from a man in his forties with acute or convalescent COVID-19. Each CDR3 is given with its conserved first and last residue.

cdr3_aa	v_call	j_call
CASSLRPGSGDTEAFF	TRBV7-9	TRBJ1-1
CASSPPGQGDNSPLHF	TRBV18	TRBJ1-6
CASSLDSPSGQYF	TRBV5-1	TRBJ2-7
CASSPGGLNTIYF	TRBV3-1/TRBV3-2	TRBJ1-3
CASSTGQGSNQPQHF	TRBV6-5	TRBJ1-5
CASRDRGFSGNTIYF	TRBV30	TRBJ1-3
CASRKDRDQEAFF	TRBV6-5	TRBJ1-1
CASSFTRAGANTGELFF	TRBV27	TRBJ2-2
CASSLDGGGQETQYF	TRBV11-3	TRBJ2-5
CASSQEYGGDQETQYF	TRBV3-1/TRBV3-2	TRBJ2-5
CASSQERRDGYTF	TRBV4-2	TRBJ1-2
CASSDRVSPLHF	TRBV2	TRBJ1-6
CASSYGLVETQYF	TRBV5-8	TRBJ2-5
CASRGGGGYGYTF	TRBV6-5	TRBJ1-2
CASSLVGGDEQYF	TRBV5-1	TRBJ2-7
CASSLSTGGNTEAFF	TRBV4-1	TRBJ1-1
CASSPFAGMTNYGYTF	TRBV7-2	TRBJ1-2
CASSQDLGRGSEQFF	TRBV4-3	TRBJ2-1
CASSQDRRGNQPQHF	TRBV4-3	TRBJ1-5
CASSPDRGNTEAFF	TRBV11-2	TRBJ1-1
CASSEGIYGYTF	TRBV19	TRBJ1-2
CASSVGSGQNTGELFF	TRBV9	TRBJ2-2
CATSPTVASNQPQHF	TRBV6-5	TRBJ1-5
CASSSETGREQYF	TRBV13	TRBJ2-7
CASIKSGGTGDEQYF	TRBV28	TRBJ2-7
CASSQAETGASPQHF	TRBV4-2	TRBJ1-5
CASSLIGPAGTGELFF	TRBV7-2	TRBJ2-2
CASTQITEAFF	TRBV27	TRBJ1-1
CASSAPSSGGAAGELFF	TRBV5-4	TRBJ2-2
CASSQGQGAYNEQFF	TRBV4-3	TRBJ2-1
CAGGTGVSYQPQHF	TRBV6-5	TRBJ1-5
CATTMTGGTGELFF	TRBV19	TRBJ2-2
CASSLIQGAISYEQYF	TRBV5-1	TRBJ2-7
CASTPDGGTSYEQYF	TRBV28	TRBJ2-7
CASSLGSGGTKNIQYF	TRBV5-1	TRBJ2-4
CASSPRLAGGTISYEQYF	TRBV3-1/TRBV3-2	TRBJ2-7
CASSQDRQGDTEAFF	TRBV4-1	TRBJ1-1
CASTGLAGPTDTQYF	TRBV27	TRBJ2-3
CASSPGVAAKYGELFF	TRBV4-3	TRBJ2-2
CASSQEGGLTNTEAFF	TRBV4-3	TRBJ1-1
CASSLAGVGNQPQHF	TRBV5-1	TRBJ1-5
CASSFYRNSGNTIYF	TRBV11-3	TRBJ1-3
CAISDGRGLLGYTF	TRBV10-3	TRBJ1-2
CASSRDSQETQYF	TRBV7-3	TRBJ2-5
CASRTRDQPQHF	TRBV28	TRBJ1-5
CASSTGMNTEAFF	TRBV5-1	TRBJ1-1
CASSLVTGGIYEQYF	TRBV7-2	TRBJ2-7
CASRGTGALVYGYTF	TRBV19	TRBJ1-2
CASSLRGWVLGNTIYF	TRBV7-8	TRBJ1-3
CASSPGQGATEAFF	TRBV28	TRBJ1-1
CASSQDRGIFGYTF	TRBV5-4	TRBJ1-2